This is a list of T cell receptor beta chains from one sample in a study of long-term antiretroviral therapy in people with HIV. Libraries were prepared by immunoSEQ multiplex PCR; TCRdb keeps only in-frame clonotypes and omits some of them. This table holds approximately 25,000 clones, 85% to 90% found once. The input for sequencing was unsorted PBMCs, taken around 4.5 years after starting antiretroviral therapy. The origin of the receptors is a man in his thirties or forties with HIV. CDR3s include the opening cysteine and the closing phenylalanine or tryptophan. D genes are given only for firm matches. Some rows mark clone size as missing; the rest say once, few, many or name a class of expanded clone.

V gene: TRBV18
clone size: once
J gene: TRBJ1-5
D gene: -
CDR3 protein: CASSLRGNQPQHF
CDR3 DNA: TGTGCCAGCTCTCTCAGAGGGAATCAGCCCCAGCATTTT

V gene: TRBV30
clone size: -
J gene: TRBJ2-7
D gene: -
CDR3 protein: CAWRFGRFGDEQYF
CDR3 DNA: TGTGCCTGGAGATTCGGTAGATTTGGTGACGAGCAGTACTTC

V gene: TRBV6-1
clone size: -
J gene: TRBJ1-3
D gene: -
CDR3 protein: CASISLQAGNTIYF
CDR3 DNA: TGTGCCAGCATCTCCCTCCAAGCTGGAAACACCATATATTTT

V gene: TRBV19
clone size: -
J gene: TRBJ2-7
D gene: TRBD1
CDR3 protein: CASSPGTGSYEQYF
CDR3 DNA: TGTGCCAGTAGTCCCGGGACAGGCTCCTACGAGCAGTACTTC

V gene: TRBV7-3
clone size: -
J gene: TRBJ2-7
D gene: -
CDR3 protein: CASSLMRGQGWYEQYF
CDR3 DNA: TGTGCCAGCAGCTTAATGCGAGGACAAGGTTGGTACGAGCAGTACTTC

V gene: TRBV19
clone size: -
J gene: TRBJ1-5
D gene: TRBD1
CDR3 protein: CASDRGQNQPQHF
CDR3 DNA: TGTGCCAGCGACAGGGGGCAGAATCAGCCCCAGCATTTT

V gene: TRBV5-6
clone size: -
J gene: TRBJ2-7
D gene: TRBD2
CDR3 protein: CASSLGLAGLSSYEQYF
CDR3 DNA: TGTGCCAGCAGCTTGGGACTAGCGGGCCTCAGCTCCTACGAGCAGTACTTC

V gene: TRBV29-1
clone size: once
J gene: TRBJ1-3
D gene: -
CDR3 protein: CSVEDGWDSTGNTIYF
CDR3 DNA: TGCAGCGTTGAAGACGGGTGGGATTCTACTGGAAACACCATATATTTT

V gene: TRBV10-3
clone size: -
J gene: TRBJ2-2
D gene: -
CDR3 protein: CAIGGAGELFF
CDR3 DNA: TGTGCCATCGGTGGAGCCGGGGAGCTGTTTTTT

V gene: TRBV10-3
clone size: -
J gene: TRBJ1-4
D gene: -
CDR3 protein: CAISEPTGTGNEKLFF
CDR3 DNA: TGTGCCATCAGTGAGCCGACCGGGACTGGTAATGAAAAACTGTTTTTT

V gene: TRBV7-9
clone size: -
J gene: TRBJ2-5
D gene: TRBD1
CDR3 protein: CASSLGTGLETQYF
CDR3 DNA: TGTGCCAGCAGCCTGGGGACAGGGCTTGAGACCCAGTACTTC

V gene: TRBV11-2
clone size: -
J gene: TRBJ2-1
D gene: TRBD2
CDR3 protein: CASSLTSGGWDEQFF
CDR3 DNA: TGTGCCAGCAGCTTAACTAGCGGGGGTTGGGATGAGCAGTTCTTC

V gene: TRBV10-3
clone size: -
J gene: TRBJ1-6
D gene: -
CDR3 protein: CAISESVGPGSPLHF
CDR3 DNA: TGTGCCATCAGTGAGTCGGTGGGCCCGGGGTCACCCCTCCACTTT

V gene: TRBV28
clone size: -
J gene: TRBJ2-4
D gene: -
CDR3 protein: CASSQHRLAKNIQYF
CDR3 DNA: TGTGCCAGCAGTCAACACCGACTAGCCAAAAACATTCAGTACTTC

V gene: TRBV19
clone size: -
J gene: TRBJ2-1
D gene: -
CDR3 protein: CASSTRPGPYNEQFF
CDR3 DNA: TGTGCCAGTAGTACTCGACCGGGTCCCTACAATGAGCAGTTCTTC

V gene: TRBV4-3
clone size: -
J gene: TRBJ2-3
D gene: -
CDR3 protein: CASSQDWELTDTQYF
CDR3 DNA: TGCGCCAGCAGCCAAGATTGGGAGCTCACAGATACGCAGTATTTT

V gene: TRBV13
clone size: -
J gene: TRBJ1-1
D gene: -
CDR3 protein: CASSEGPGNTEAFF
CDR3 DNA: TGTGCCAGCAGCGAAGGTCCGGGGAACACTGAAGCTTTCTTT

V gene: TRBV4-3
clone size: -
J gene: TRBJ1-2
D gene: -
CDR3 protein: CASSQDLVGDGYGYTF
CDR3 DNA: TGCGCCAGCAGCCAAGATTTGGTAGGAGACGGCTATGGCTACACCTTC

V gene: TRBV9
clone size: once
J gene: TRBJ2-1
D gene: TRBD2
CDR3 protein: CASSATGTRGNEQFF
CDR3 DNA: TGTGCCAGCAGCGCAACCGGGACTAGGGGTAATGAGCAGTTCTTC

V gene: TRBV12-5
clone size: -
J gene: TRBJ2-1
D gene: -
CDR3 protein: CASGLSLQELGQFF
CDR3 DNA: TGTGCTAGTGGTTTGTCATTACAGGAACTAGGGCAGTTCTTC

V gene: TRBV7-8
clone size: -
J gene: TRBJ2-7
D gene: TRBD1
CDR3 protein: CASSLASGQGPYEQYF
CDR3 DNA: TGTGCCAGCAGCTTAGCCTCGGGACAGGGGCCCTACGAGCAGTACTTC

V gene: TRBV18
clone size: -
J gene: TRBJ2-2
D gene: -
CDR3 protein: CASSPREGPATGELFF
CDR3 DNA: TGTGCCAGCTCACCAAGGGAAGGGCCGGCCACCGGGGAGCTGTTTTTT

V gene: TRBV27
clone size: once
J gene: TRBJ2-7
D gene: -
CDR3 protein: CASSPPGAAFYYEQYF
CDR3 DNA: TGTGCCAGCAGTCCCCCGGGGGCGGCTTTCTACTACGAGCAGTACTTC

V gene: TRBV28
clone size: -
J gene: TRBJ1-1
D gene: -
CDR3 protein: CASNIPGTPGMNTEAFF
CDR3 DNA: TGTGCCAGCAATATACCCGGGACCCCAGGGATGAACACTGAAGCTTTCTTT

V gene: TRBV6-5
clone size: once
J gene: TRBJ1-4
D gene: TRBD1
CDR3 protein: CASSPWTGADEKLFF
CDR3 DNA: TGTGCCAGCAGCCCCTGGACAGGGGCGGATGAAAAACTGTTTTTT

V gene: TRBV9
clone size: once
J gene: TRBJ2-3
D gene: -
CDR3 protein: CASSVNPPDTQYF
CDR3 DNA: TGTGCCAGCAGCGTAAACCCCCCAGATACGCAGTATTTT

V gene: TRBV19
clone size: -
J gene: TRBJ1-2
D gene: TRBD1
CDR3 protein: CASRTWGDRGLNYGYTF
CDR3 DNA: TGTGCCAGTAGGACCTGGGGGGACAGGGGACTTAACTATGGCTACACCTTC

V gene: TRBV19
clone size: -
J gene: TRBJ2-3
D gene: TRBD2
CDR3 protein: CASSIRSGAGTDTQYF
CDR3 DNA: TGTGCCAGTAGTATAAGGAGCGGGGCCGGCACAGATACGCAGTATTTT

V gene: TRBV6-1
clone size: -
J gene: TRBJ2-7
D gene: -
CDR3 protein: CASRGLYEQYF
CDR3 DNA: TGTGCCAGCAGAGGGCTCTACGAGCAGTACTTC

V gene: TRBV7-4
clone size: -
J gene: TRBJ2-7
D gene: -
CDR3 protein: CASSLEGHSYEQYF
CDR3 DNA: TGTGCCAGCAGCTTAGAAGGACACTCCTACGAGCAGTACTTC

V gene: TRBV5-4
clone size: -
J gene: TRBJ2-3
D gene: TRBD2
CDR3 protein: CASSLGTSGRASTDTQYF
CDR3 DNA: TGTGCCAGCAGCTTGGGGACTAGCGGGAGGGCTAGCACAGATACGCAGTATTTT